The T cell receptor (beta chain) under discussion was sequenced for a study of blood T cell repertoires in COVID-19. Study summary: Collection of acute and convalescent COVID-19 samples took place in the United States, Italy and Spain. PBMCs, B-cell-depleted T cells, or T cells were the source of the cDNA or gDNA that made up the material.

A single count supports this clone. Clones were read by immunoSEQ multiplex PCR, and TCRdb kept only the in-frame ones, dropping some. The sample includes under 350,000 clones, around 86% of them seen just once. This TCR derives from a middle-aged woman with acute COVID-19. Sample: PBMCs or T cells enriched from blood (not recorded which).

This chain's CDR3 is CASSFGQPTYNEQFF. CDR3 DNA: TGTGCCAGCAGCTTTGGGCAGCCTACCTACAATGAGCAGTTCTTC. The V call is TRBV7-2, the J call TRBJ2-1; D not certain. The CDR3 sequence is 15 residues long. Germline CDR1 is SGHTA and CDR2 is FQGNSA. Trimming cost V 3 bases and J 2 bases, with 11 bases left between them. The variable domain in full, completed from reference TRBV7-2 and TRBJ2-1, reads GAGVSQSPSNKVTEKGKDVELRCDPISGHTALYWYRQSLGQGLEFLIYFQGNSAPDKSGLPSDRFSAERTGGSVSTLTIQRTQQEDSAVYLCASSFGQPTYNEQFFGPGTRLTVL.